These T cell receptor beta chains were read from a single sample in a study of vaccination and CD4 T cells after COVID-19. The antigens of these receptors remain unknown. TCRdb ran MiXCR on the PCR reads and lists one entry per CDR3 protein. The data hold about 6,800 distinct CDR3 sequences, with approximately 31% observed a single time. The sequencing input was CD4+ T cells from blood, cultured in vitro. The receptor source for this set is a human donor in good health. CDR3s include the opening cysteine and the closing phenylalanine or tryptophan. A D gene is named only where the DNA matches it firmly. Rows give clone size only sometimes, using once, few, many, or a class for an expanded clone.

V	D	J	length	size	CDR3	DNA
TRBV10-3	-	TRBJ2-5	11	medium-sized	CAISDEETQYF	TGTGCCATCAGTGACGAGGAGACCCAGTACTTC
TRBV24-1	-	TRBJ2-7	16	few	CATSDYGQSDNYEQYF	TGTGCCACCAGTGACTATGGACAGAGTGACAACTACGAGCAGTACTTC
TRBV9	TRBD1	TRBJ1-1	14	few	CASSVGQQNTEAFF	TGTGCCAGCAGCGTGGGACAGCAGAACACTGAAGCTTTCTTT
TRBV10-3	-	TRBJ2-7	13	medium-sized	CAITGGADYEQYF	TGTGCCATCACCGGCGGGGCGGACTACGAGCAGTACTTC
TRBV28	-	TRBJ1-5	16	few	CASSLLGHYSNQPQHF	TGTGCCAGCAGTTTGCTGGGACACTATAGCAATCAGCCCCAGCATTTT
TRBV20-1	-	TRBJ2-3	14	once	CSALGSPGTDTQYF	TGCAGTGCTCTAGGGTCCCCGGGCACAGATACGCAGTATTTT
TRBV28	-	TRBJ1-2	11	medium-sized	CASSLNYGYTF	TGTGCCAGCAGTCTCAACTATGGCTACACCTTC
TRBV27	-	TRBJ2-7	13	few	CASSLRLGNEQYF	TGTGCCAGCAGTTTACGTCTGGGAAACGAGCAGTACTTC
TRBV7-2	-	TRBJ2-7	14	-	CTSSFLGTYYEQYF	TGTACCAGCAGCTTTCTCGGGACCTACTACGAGCAGTACTTC
TRBV7-9	-	TRBJ2-5	14	-	CASSLVPTSETQYF	TGTGCCAGCAGCTTAGTTCCGACAAGCGAGACCCAGTACTTC
TRBV20-1	-	TRBJ1-1	15	-	CSASRIQPRAGEAFF	TGCAGTGCTAGCCGGATCCAACCACGGGCGGGAGAAGCTTTCTTT
TRBV7-3	-	TRBJ1-5	16	-	CASSRHLGASNQPQHF	TGTGCCAGCAGCCGACATCTGGGGGCAAGCAATCAGCCCCAGCATTTT
TRBV7-2	TRBD1	TRBJ1-2	15	-	CASSASGTGVYGYTF	TGTGCCAGCAGCGCCTCCGGGACAGGCGTCTATGGCTACACCTTC
TRBV4-2	TRBD1	TRBJ2-7	16	-	CASSQGGQGAIYEQYF	TGTGCCAGCAGCCAAGGAGGCCAGGGGGCGATCTACGAGCAGTACTTC
TRBV7-3	-	TRBJ2-2	14	-	CASSLTGVAGELFF	TGTGCCAGCAGCTTAACAGGGGTCGCCGGGGAGCTGTTTTTT
TRBV20-1	-	TRBJ2-1	13	-	CRPVPLTGNEQFF	TGCAGGCCCGTCCCCCTCACCGGCAATGAGCAGTTCTTC
TRBV20-1	-	TRBJ2-5	14	-	CSASGQRGRETQYF	TGCAGTGCTAGCGGACAGAGGGGGAGAGAGACCCAGTACTTC
TRBV24-1	-	TRBJ2-7	17	-	CATSGPDPPVRKAGAPF	TGTGCCACCAGTGGACCGGATCCCCCCGTTCGGAAAGCGGGCGCCCCTTTC
TRBV20-1	-	TRBJ2-5	14	medium-sized	CSARDGQGVKTQYF	TGCAGTGCTAGAGATGGGCAGGGTGTGAAGACCCAGTACTTC
TRBV21-1	-	TRBJ1-1	17	-	CASSRTFWGRTNTEAFF	TGTGCCAGCAGCAGGACGTTCTGGGGGCGGACGAACACTGAAGCTTTCTTT
TRBV7-2	-	TRBJ2-3	13	-	CASSLAATDTQYF	TGTGCCAGCAGCTTAGCGGCCACAGATACGCAGTATTTT
TRBV25-1	-	TRBJ1-6	14	-	CASSLGAYNSPLHF	TGTGCCAGCAGCTTAGGGGCCTATAATTCACCCCTCCACTTT
TRBV19	TRBD2	TRBJ2-5	14	few	CASRDGTSLETQYF	TGTGCCAGTAGGGACGGGACTAGTTTGGAGACCCAGTACTTC
TRBV7-9	TRBD1	TRBJ2-1	14	few	CASSPDRVYNEQFF	TGTGCCAGCAGCCCGGACAGGGTCTACAATGAGCAGTTCTTC
TRBV15	TRBD2	TRBJ2-7	14	-	CATSRGTSSYEQYF	TGTGCCACCAGCAGAGGGACTAGCTCCTACGAGCAGTACTTC
TRBV15	-	TRBJ2-1	13	-	CATSRDLSHEQFF	TGTGCCACCAGCAGAGATCTAAGCCATGAGCAGTTCTTC
TRBV7-7	-	TRBJ2-5	14	few	CASSLDRGSETQYF	TGTGCTAGCAGCTTAGACCGGGGGTCAGAGACCCAGTACTTC
TRBV4-3	-	TRBJ1-2	14	-	CASSQDPSNYGYTF	TGCGCCAGCAGCCAAGATCCGAGTAACTATGGCTACACCTTC
TRBV25-1	-	TRBJ1-1	11	few	CASSASSEAFF	TGTGCCAGCAGTGCGAGTTCTGAAGCTTTCTTT
TRBV20-1	-	TRBJ2-5	10	medium-sized	CSAPLETQYF	TGCAGTGCCCCCCTAGAGACCCAGTACTTC
TRBV15	TRBD1	TRBJ1-5	17	-	CATSRSTGGPDNQPQHF	TGTGCCACCAGCAGATCAACAGGGGGCCCGGACAATCAGCCCCAGCATTTT
TRBV27	-	TRBJ1-5	12	-	CASSIIGEPQHF	TGTGCCAGCAGCATTATTGGAGAGCCCCAGCATTTT
TRBV28	-	TRBJ1-5	13	medium-sized	CASSASRDQPQHF	TGTGCCAGCAGTGCTTCGAGGGATCAGCCCCAGCATTTT
TRBV7-9	-	TRBJ2-3	13	-	CASSYLGTDTQYF	TGTGCCAGCAGCTACCTCGGGACAGATACGCAGTATTTT
TRBV7-2	-	TRBJ2-7	15	few	CASSLIRGHSYEQYF	TGTGCCAGCAGCTTAATTCGCGGACACTCCTACGAGCAGTACTTC
TRBV30	-	TRBJ2-7	13	once	CAWSGGPSYEQYF	TGTGCCTGGAGTGGGGGCCCCTCCTACGAGCAGTACTTC
TRBV7-2	-	TRBJ2-3	12	-	CASNLPGNTQYF	TGTGCCAGCAATCTGCCCGGGAATACGCAGTATTTT
TRBV10-3	TRBD1	TRBJ2-7	15	few	CAISVGQSLTYEQYF	TGTGCCATCAGTGTGGGACAGAGCCTTACCTACGAGCAGTACTTC
TRBV7-9	TRBD1	TRBJ2-7	14	-	CANSLGDRGVEQYF	TGTGCCAACAGCTTAGGGGACAGGGGTGTCGAGCAGTACTTC
TRBV6-1	-	TRBJ2-5	14	few	CASERAIPTRTQYF	TGTGCCAGTGAGCGGGCGATCCCTACTAGAACCCAGTACTTC
TRBV20-1	TRBD2	TRBJ2-7	13	medium-sized	CSANVAGEGEQYF	TGCAGTGCTAACGTAGCGGGAGAAGGGGAGCAGTACTTC
TRBV2	TRBD1	TRBJ1-3	15	-	CASSRTGDRAHTIYF	TGTGCCAGCAGTCGGACCGGGGACAGGGCCCACACCATATATTTT
TRBV28	-	TRBJ2-6	13	-	CASGVAGANVLTF	TGTGCCAGCGGAGTGGCTGGGGCCAACGTCCTGACTTTC
TRBV19	-	TRBJ1-2	11	-	CASTESYGYTF	TGTGCCAGTACAGAGAGCTATGGCTACACCTTC
TRBV20-1	-	TRBJ2-3	14	-	CSASSVASTDTQYF	TGCAGTGCTTCTAGCGTTGCTAGCACAGATACGCAGTATTTT
TRBV15	-	TRBJ2-1	14	-	CATAARQTYNEQFF	TGTGCCACCGCTGCGAGGCAGACCTACAATGAGCAGTTCTTC
TRBV20-1	TRBD1	TRBJ2-3	15	-	CSARVLGQYTDTQYF	TGCAGTGCTAGAGTGTTGGGACAGTATACAGATACGCAGTATTTT
TRBV28	-	TRBJ1-2	12	few	CATNQGSYGYTF	TGTGCCACCAATCAGGGGAGCTATGGCTACACCTTC
TRBV28	-	TRBJ1-1	13	medium-sized	CASSPSWNTEAFF	TGTGCCAGCAGTCCCTCCTGGAACACTGAAGCTTTCTTT
TRBV11-3	TRBD2	TRBJ2-5	17	-	CASSPRSGTSGLETQYF	TGTGCCAGCAGCCCCAGATCCGGGACTAGCGGCTTAGAGACCCAGTACTTC
TRBV7-2	-	TRBJ1-2	13	-	CASSPSVNYGYTF	TGTGCCAGCAGCCCGTCTGTAAACTATGGCTACACCTTC
TRBV7-9	-	TRBJ1-1	13	medium-sized	CASSPKGNTEAFF	TGTGCCAGCAGCCCCAAGGGCAACACTGAAGCTTTCTTT
TRBV7-2	TRBD2	TRBJ2-5	14	-	CASSISGRAETQYF	TGTGCCAGCAGCATTAGCGGGAGGGCGGAGACCCAGTACTTC
TRBV29-1	TRBD1	TRBJ2-3	11	-	CSVDRDTGGRF	TGCAGCGTGGACCGGGACACAGGGGGTCGGTTT
TRBV7-9	-	TRBJ2-1	14	-	CASPKLMGHNEQFF	TGTGCCAGCCCCAAGCTGATGGGCCACAATGAGCAGTTCTTC
TRBV7-3	-	TRBJ2-7	14	-	CASSLTTDSYEQYF	TGTGCCAGCAGCTTAACGACGGATTCCTACGAGCAGTACTTC
TRBV6-5	TRBD1	TRBJ1-1	12	few	CASSSRTGEAFF	TGTGCCAGCAGTTCAAGGACAGGTGAAGCTTTCTTT
TRBV7-2	-	TRBJ2-7	15	few	CASSPSSVSTYEQYF	TGTGCCAGCAGCCCATCTAGCGTCTCCACCTACGAGCAGTACTTC
TRBV6-5	TRBD1	TRBJ1-2	14	-	CASSPSTGNYGYTF	TGTGCCAGCAGTCCCTCGACAGGGAACTATGGCTACACCTTC
TRBV27	-	TRBJ2-7	16	few	CASSLGLATTRYEQYF	TGTGCCAGCAGTCTCGGCCTCGCCACCACCCGATACGAGCAGTACTTC